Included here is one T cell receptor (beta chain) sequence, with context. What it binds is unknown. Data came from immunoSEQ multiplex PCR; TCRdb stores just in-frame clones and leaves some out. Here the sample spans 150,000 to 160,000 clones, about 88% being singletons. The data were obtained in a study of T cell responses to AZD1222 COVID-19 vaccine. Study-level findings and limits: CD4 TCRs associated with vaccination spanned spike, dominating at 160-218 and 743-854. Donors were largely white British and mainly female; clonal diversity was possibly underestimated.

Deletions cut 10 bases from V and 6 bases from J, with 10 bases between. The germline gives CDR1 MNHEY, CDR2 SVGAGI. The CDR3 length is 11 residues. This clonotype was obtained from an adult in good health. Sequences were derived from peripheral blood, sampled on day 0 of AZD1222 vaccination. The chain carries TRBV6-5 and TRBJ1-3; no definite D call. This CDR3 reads CATTFLNTIYF. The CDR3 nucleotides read TGTGCCACCACCTTCTTAAACACCATATATTTT.